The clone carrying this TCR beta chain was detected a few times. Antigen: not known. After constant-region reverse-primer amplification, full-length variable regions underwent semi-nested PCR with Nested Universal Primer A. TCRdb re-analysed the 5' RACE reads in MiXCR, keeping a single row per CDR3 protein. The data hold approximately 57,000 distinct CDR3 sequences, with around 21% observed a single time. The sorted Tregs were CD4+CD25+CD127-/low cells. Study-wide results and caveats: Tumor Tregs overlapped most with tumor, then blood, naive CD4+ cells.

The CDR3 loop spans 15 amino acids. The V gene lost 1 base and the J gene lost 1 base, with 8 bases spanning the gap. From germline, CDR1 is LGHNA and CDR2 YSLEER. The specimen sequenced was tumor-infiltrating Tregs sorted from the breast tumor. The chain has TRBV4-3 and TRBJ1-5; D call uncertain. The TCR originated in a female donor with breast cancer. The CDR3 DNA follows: TGCGCCAGCAGCCAAGTCCAGAGCAGCAATCAGCCCCAGCATTTT. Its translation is CASSQVQSSNQPQHF.